This T cell receptor beta chain came from a study of tissue T cells after allogeneic stem cell transplantation. Time point specified: mouse harvest day 14 after allogeneic transplant. Mouse grafts combined 10^7 T-cell-depleted bone marrow cells with 10^6 splenic CD5+ T cells. As to this clone: Genes here carry mouse names. The read stops 1 residue short of the end of the CDR3; the missing end is completed from the germline J gene.

V shed 4 bases and J 2 bases; nucleotides not matched to a gene: 6. This CDR3 has 15 residues. The germline gives CDR1 GKSSPN, CDR2 SITVG. The assay was immunoSEQ multiplex PCR, and TCRdb's table has in-frame clones only and misses some. Of approximately 2,100 clones in the sample, roughly 52% were seen once. The sequence came from a female BALB/c mouse given C57BL/6 T cells with graft-versus-host disease after an allogeneic hematopoietic cell transplant. This chain joins TRBV31 and TRBJ2-3; 10 bases match TRBD2. What was sequenced was liver tissue. This CDR3 is CAWTLGGRFAETLYF. The CDR3 DNA, read in part, is TGTGCCTGGACCCTGGGGGGGCGCTTTGCAGAAACGCTGTAT.